Ten or more counts support the clone carrying this TCR beta chain. The antigen remains unidentified. The germline V gene encodes CDR1 DFQATT and CDR2 SNEGSKA (reference sequence). Trimming took 0 bases from V and 4 from J; bases not matched to a gene: 6. The CDR3 contains 16 residues. Time point defined: patch test 1, 2 weeks after DPC sensitization. Treatment indicated: therapeutic diphenylcyclopropenone sensitization with weekly scalp DPC. This specimen comes from a study of human T cells and chemical hapten exposure. Study-wide points: Versus controls, expanded TCRs had significantly more large CDR3 similarity clusters. Following DPC sensitization, TCRs present above 1 in 1000 frequency showed no change.

Single cDNA molecules in the library carried unique molecular identifiers attached during preparation. A single record per CDR3 protein comes from TCRdb applying MiXCR to the RACE reads. The data hold fewer than 130,000 distinct CDR3 sequences, with about 10% observed a single time. The sequencing here drew on whole blood, taken in connection with sensitization to the hapten diphenylcyclopropenone (DPC). This receptor was taken from a woman aged 40 to 50 with alopecia areata. Some clones in this sample may be carry-over from other donors' samples. This chain uses TRBV20-1 with TRBJ2-3; 11 bases map to TRBD2. The CDR3: CSARDLTSGVSDTQYF. CDR3 in DNA: TGCAGTGCTAGAGATCTGACTAGCGGGGTCTCAGATACGCAGTATTTT.